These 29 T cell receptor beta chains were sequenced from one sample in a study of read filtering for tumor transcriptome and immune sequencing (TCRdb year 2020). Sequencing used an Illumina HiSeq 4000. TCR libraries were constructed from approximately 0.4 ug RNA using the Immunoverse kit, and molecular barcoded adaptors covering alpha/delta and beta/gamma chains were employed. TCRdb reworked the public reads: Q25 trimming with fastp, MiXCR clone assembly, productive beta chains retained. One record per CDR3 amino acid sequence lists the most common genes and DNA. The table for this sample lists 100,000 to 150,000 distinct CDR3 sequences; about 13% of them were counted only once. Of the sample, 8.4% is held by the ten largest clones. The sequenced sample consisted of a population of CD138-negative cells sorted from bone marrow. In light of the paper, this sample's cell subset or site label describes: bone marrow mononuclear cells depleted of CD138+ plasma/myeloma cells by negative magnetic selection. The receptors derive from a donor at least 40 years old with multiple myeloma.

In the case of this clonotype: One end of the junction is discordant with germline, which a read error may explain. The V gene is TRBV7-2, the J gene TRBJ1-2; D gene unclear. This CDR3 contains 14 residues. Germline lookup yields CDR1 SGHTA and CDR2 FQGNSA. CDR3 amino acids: CASPNHFAPTRDQF. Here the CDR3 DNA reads TGTGCCAGCCCCAATCATTTCGCGCCGACACGGGATCAGTTC.

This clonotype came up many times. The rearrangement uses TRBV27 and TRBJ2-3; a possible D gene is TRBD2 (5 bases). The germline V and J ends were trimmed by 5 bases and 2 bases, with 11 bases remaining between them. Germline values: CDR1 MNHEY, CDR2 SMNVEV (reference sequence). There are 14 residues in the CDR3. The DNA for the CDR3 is TGTGCCAGCAGTCGCGGGTCCCCCACAGATACGCAGTATTTT. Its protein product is CASSRGSPTDTQYF.

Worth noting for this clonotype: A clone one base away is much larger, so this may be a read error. CDR3 in amino acids: CSAKYRDRVSDEQLF. The CDR3 DNA follows: TGCAGTGCTAAGTACCGGGACAGGGTCAGCGATGAGCAGTTATTC. This chain links TRBV20-1 with TRBJ2-1; the match to TRBD1 covers 9 bases. Germline V gene sequence: CDR1 DFQATT, CDR2 SNEGSKA (reference sequence). The CDR3 spans 15 residues.

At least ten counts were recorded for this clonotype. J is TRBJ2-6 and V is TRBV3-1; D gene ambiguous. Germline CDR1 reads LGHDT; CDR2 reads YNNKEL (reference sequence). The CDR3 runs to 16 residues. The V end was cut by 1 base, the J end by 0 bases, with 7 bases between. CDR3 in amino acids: CASSQVLNSGANVLTF. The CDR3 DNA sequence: TGTGCCAGCAGCCAAGTTCTGAACTCTGGGGCCAACGTCCTGACTTTC. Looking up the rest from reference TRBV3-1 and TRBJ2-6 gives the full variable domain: DTAVSQTPKYLVTQMGNDKSIKCEQNLGHDTMYWYKQDSKKFLKIMFSYNNKELIINETVPNRFSPKSPDKAHLNLHINSLELGDSAVYFCASSQVLNSGANVLTFGAGSRLTVL.

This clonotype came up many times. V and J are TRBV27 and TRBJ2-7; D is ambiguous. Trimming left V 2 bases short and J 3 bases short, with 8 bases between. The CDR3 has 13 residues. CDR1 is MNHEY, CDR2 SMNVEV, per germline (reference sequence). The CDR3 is CASSLSKVYEQYF. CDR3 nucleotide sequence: TGTGCCAGCAGTTTAAGTAAAGTCTACGAGCAGTACTTC.

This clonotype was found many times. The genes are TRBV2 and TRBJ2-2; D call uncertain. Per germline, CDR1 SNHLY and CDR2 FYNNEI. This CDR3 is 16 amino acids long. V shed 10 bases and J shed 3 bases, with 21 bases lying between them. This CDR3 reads CATKRKVGLDTGELFF. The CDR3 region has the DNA TGTGCCACCAAAAGAAAGGTTGGGTTGGACACCGGGGAGCTGTTTTTT.

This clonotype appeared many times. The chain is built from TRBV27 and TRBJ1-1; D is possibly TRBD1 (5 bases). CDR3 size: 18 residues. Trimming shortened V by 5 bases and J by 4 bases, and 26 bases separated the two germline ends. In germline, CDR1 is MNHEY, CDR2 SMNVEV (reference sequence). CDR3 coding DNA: TGTGCCAGCAGTCCAATACATTCATGGGGAGGGGCAACCACTGAAGCTTTCTTT. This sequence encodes CASSPIHSWGGATTEAFF.

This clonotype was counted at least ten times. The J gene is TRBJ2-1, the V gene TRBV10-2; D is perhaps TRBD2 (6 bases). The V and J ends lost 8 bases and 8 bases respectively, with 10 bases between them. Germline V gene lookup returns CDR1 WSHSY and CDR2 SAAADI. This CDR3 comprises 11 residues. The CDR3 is CASGGGDEQFF. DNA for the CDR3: TGCGCCAGCGGGGGAGGCGATGAGCAGTTCTTC.

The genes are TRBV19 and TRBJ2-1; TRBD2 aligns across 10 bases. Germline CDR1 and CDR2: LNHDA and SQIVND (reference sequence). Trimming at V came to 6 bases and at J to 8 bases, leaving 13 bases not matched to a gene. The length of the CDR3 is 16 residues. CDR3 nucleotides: TGTGCCAGTAGCCCGAGGGTGCTAGCGGGAGTCCATGAGCAGTTCTTC. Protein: CASSPRVLAGVHEQFF.

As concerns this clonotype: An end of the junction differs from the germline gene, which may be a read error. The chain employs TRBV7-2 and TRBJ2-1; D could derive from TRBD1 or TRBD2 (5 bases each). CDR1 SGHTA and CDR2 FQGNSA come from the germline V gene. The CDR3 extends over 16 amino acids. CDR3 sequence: CAGSFAGTGRYNEQFF. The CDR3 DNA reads TGTGCCGGCAGCTTCGCCGGGACCGGGCGATACAATGAGCAGTTCTTC.

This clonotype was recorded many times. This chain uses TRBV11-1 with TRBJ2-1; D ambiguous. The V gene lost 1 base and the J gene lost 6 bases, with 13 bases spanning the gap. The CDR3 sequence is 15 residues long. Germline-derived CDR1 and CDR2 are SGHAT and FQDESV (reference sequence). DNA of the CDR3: TGTGCCAGCAGCTTAGAGGTGGCTTATGGCAATGAGCAGTTCTTC. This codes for CASSLEVAYGNEQFF.

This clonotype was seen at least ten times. Here the CDR3 DNA reads TGTGCCAGTAGTATAGTGGCAGGGAGGTCCTACAATGAGCAGTTCTTC. It specifies CASSIVAGRSYNEQFF. This rearrangement joins TRBV19 to TRBJ2-1; TRBD2 might be the D (6 bases). From germline, CDR1 is LNHDA and CDR2 SQIVND (reference sequence). Trimming removed 1 base at V and 1 base at J, with 11 bases between. This CDR3 comprises 16 residues.

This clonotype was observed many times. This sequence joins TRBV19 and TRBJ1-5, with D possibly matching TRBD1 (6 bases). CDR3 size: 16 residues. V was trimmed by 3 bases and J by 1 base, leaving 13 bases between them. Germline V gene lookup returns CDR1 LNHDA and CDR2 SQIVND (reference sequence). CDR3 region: CASSIGATGSNQPQHF. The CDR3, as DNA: TGTGCCAGTAGTATCGGGGCGACAGGAAGCAATCAGCCCCAGCATTTT.

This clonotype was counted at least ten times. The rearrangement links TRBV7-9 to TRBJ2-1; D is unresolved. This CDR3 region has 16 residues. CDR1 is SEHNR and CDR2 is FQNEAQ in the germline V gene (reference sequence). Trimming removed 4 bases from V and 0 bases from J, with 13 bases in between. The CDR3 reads CASSSPWVYSYNEQFF. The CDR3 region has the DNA TGTGCCAGCAGCTCCCCTTGGGTTTACTCCTACAATGAGCAGTTCTTC. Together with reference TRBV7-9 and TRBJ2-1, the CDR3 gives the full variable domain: DTGVSQNPRHKITKRGQNVTFRCDPISEHNRLYWYRQTLGQGPEFLTYFQNEAQLEKSRLLSDRFSAERPKGSFSTLEIQRTEQGDSAMYLCASSSPWVYSYNEQFFGPGTRLTVL.

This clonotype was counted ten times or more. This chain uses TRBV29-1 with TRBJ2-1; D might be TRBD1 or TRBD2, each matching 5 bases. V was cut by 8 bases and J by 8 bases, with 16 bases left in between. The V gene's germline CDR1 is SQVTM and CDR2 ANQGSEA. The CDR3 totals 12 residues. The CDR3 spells CSSRDRLYEQFF. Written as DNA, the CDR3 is TGCAGCAGCCGGGACCGCCTCTATGAGCAGTTCTTC.

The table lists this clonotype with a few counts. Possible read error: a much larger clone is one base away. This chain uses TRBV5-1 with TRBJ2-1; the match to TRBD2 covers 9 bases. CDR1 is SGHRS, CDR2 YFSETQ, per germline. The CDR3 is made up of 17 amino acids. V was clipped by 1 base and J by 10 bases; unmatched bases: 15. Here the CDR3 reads CASSLSRDSGSGKEQFF. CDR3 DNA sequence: TGCGCCAGCAGCTTGAGCCGAGATAGCGGGAGCGGAAAGGAGCAGTTCTTC.

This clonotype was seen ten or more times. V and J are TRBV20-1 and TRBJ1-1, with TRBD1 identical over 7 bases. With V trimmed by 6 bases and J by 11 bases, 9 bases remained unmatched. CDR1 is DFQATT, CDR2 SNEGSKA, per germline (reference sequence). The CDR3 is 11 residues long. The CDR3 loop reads CSAQGGTVAFF. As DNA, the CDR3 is TGCAGTGCCCAAGGCGGGACAGTGGCTTTCTTT.

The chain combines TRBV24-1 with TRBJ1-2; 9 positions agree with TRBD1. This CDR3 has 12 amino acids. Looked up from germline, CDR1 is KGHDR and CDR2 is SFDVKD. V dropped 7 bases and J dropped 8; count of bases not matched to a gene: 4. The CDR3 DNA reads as TGTGCCACCAGAGGACAGGGGTACGGCTACACCTTC. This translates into CATRGQGYGYTF.

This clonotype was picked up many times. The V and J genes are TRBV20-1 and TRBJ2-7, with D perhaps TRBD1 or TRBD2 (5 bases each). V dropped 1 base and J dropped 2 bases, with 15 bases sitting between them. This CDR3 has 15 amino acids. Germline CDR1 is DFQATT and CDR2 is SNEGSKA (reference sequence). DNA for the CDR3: TGCAGTGCTAGAGGGGGGATTTCCTTAACCTACGAGCAGTACTTC. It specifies CSARGGISLTYEQYF.

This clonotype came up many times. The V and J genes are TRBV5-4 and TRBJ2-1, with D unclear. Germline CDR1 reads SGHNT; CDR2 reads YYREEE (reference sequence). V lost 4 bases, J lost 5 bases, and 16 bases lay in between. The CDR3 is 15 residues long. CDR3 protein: CASSPEGVVHNEQFF. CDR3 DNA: TGTGCCAGCAGCCCCGAAGGTGTAGTCCACAATGAGCAGTTCTTC.

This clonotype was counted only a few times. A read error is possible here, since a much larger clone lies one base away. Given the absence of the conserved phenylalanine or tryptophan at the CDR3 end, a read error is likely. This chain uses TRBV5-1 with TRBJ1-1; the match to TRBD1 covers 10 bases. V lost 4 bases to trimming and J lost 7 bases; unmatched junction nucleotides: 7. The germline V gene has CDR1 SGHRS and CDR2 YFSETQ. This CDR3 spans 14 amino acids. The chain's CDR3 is CASSRGQGRGEAFL. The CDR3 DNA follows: TGCGCCAGCAGCCGGGGACAGGGGAGAGGTGAAGCTTTCCTT.

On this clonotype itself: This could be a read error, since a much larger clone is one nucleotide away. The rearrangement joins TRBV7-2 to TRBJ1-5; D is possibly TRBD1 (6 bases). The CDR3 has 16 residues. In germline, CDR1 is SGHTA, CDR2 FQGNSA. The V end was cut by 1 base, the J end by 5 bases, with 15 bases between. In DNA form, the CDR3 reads TGTGCCAGCAGCTTAGGACGGGGGGCGGGCCATCAGCCCCAGCATTTT. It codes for CASSLGRGAGHQPQHF.

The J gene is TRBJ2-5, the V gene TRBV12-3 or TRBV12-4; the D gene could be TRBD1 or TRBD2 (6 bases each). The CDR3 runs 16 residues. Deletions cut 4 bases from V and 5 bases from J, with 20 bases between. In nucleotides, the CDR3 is TGTGCCAGCAGTTCCCCCCCAGGGACTCAGGGGGAGACCCAGTACTTC. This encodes CASSSPPGTQGETQYF.

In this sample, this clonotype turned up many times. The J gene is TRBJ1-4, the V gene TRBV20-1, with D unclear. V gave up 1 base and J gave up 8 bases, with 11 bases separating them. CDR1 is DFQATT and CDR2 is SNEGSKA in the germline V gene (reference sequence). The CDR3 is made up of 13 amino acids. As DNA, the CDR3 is TGCAGTGCTAGAGCCGGGGTTCGGGAAAAACTGTTTTTT. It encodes CSARAGVREKLFF.

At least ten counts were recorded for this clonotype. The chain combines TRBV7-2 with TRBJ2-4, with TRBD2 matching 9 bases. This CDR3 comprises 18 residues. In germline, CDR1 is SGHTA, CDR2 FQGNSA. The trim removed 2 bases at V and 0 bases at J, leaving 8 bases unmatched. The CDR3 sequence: CASSLIAGESLAKNIQYF. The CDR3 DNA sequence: TGTGCCAGCAGCTTAATAGCGGGGGAAAGTTTAGCCAAAAACATTCAGTACTTC.

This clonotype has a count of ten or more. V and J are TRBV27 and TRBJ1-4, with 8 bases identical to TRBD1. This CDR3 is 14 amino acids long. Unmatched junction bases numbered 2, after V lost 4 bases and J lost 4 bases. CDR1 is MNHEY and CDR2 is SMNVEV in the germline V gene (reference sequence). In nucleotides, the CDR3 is TGTGCCAGCAGTTCACAGGGGGTTAATGAAAAACTGTTTTTT. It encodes CASSSQGVNEKLFF.

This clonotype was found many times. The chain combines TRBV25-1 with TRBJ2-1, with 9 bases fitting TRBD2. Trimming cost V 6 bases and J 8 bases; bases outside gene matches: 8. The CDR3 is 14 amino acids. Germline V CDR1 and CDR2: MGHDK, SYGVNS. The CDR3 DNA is TGTGCCAGCAGGAATAGCGGGAGAATCCATGAGCAGTTCTTC. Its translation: CASRNSGRIHEQFF.

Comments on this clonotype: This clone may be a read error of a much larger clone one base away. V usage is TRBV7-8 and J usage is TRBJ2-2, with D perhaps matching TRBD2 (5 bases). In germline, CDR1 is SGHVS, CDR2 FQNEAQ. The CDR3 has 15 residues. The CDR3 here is CASGLAPGPSLELFF. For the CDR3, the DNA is TGTGCCAGCGGCTTAGCGCCGGGCCCCTCCTTGGAGCTGTTTTTT.

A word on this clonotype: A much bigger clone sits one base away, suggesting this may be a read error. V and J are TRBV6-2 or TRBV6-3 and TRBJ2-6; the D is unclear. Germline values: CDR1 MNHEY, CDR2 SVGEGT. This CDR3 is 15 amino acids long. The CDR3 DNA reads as TGTACCAGCAGTTTCGATGGCTCTGGGGCCAACGTCCTGACTTTC. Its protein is CTSSFDGSGANVLTF.